These 4 T cell receptor beta chains came from one sample sequenced in a study of cytomegalovirus exposure and HLA in healthy donors. In the PCR, 60 Vbeta and 13 Jbeta primers were used. Produced via immunoSEQ multiplex PCR; TCRdb's table is partial and in-frame only. The table has about 150,000 clones, roughly 85% seen once; the top ten hold 2.5% to 3%. The sample consisted of PBMCs. The receptors derive from a man aged 25-40 years in good health and CMV-seropositive.

As to this clone: The sample carries other DNA sequences with the same CDR3. The chain couples TRBV18 to TRBJ2-3; weak D call: TRBD2 (6 bases). Looked up from germline, CDR1 is KGHSH and CDR2 is LQKENI. Trimming took off 3 bases at V and 2 bases at J, with 9 bases between the two ends. The CDR3 consists of 14 residues. The CDR3 is CASSPSGLTDTQYF. The CDR3 nucleotides are TGTGCCAGCTCACCCTCGGGACTCACAGATACGCAGTATTTT.

The rearrangement links TRBV5-1 to TRBJ2-6; 9 bases agree with TRBD1. The CDR3 runs to 18 residues. The J segment lost 0 bases and the V segment lost 4 bases, leaving 8 bases of the junction unmatched. The germline V gene has CDR1 SGHRS and CDR2 YFSETQ. The CDR3 loop reads CASSRQGQGFSGANVLTF. CDR3 sequence (DNA): TGCGCCAGCAGCCGCCAGGGACAGGGCTTCTCTGGGGCCAACGTCCTGACTTTC. The full variable domain, rest sourced from reference TRBV5-1 and TRBJ2-6, is KAGVTQTPRYLIKTRGQQVTLSCSPISGHRSVSWYQQTPGQGLQFLFEYFSETQRNKGNFPGRFSGRQFSNSRSEMNVSTLELGDSALYLCASSRQGQGFSGANVLTFGAGSRLTVL.

The chain employs TRBV25-1 and TRBJ2-5; tentatively, D is TRBD1 (6 bases). The end of the DNA fits TRBJ2-7 better, so the J call may be wrong. The CDR3 covers 16 residues. CDR1 and CDR2 (germline): MGHDK, SYGVNS. The chain's CDR3 is CASSEFPTGHLSEQYF. The CDR3 DNA follows: TGTGCCAGCAGTGAATTCCCGACAGGCCATTTGAGCGAGCAGTACTTC.

The chain couples TRBV7-8 to TRBJ2-7, with 10 nucleotides matching TRBD2. Per germline, CDR1 SGHVS and CDR2 FQNEAQ. Trimming cost V 1 base and J 0 bases; bases outside gene matches: 3. The CDR3 has 16 residues. The DNA for the CDR3 is TGTGCCAGCAGCTTAGAAACTAGCGGGATCTCCTACGAGCAGTACTTC. It encodes CASSLETSGISYEQYF.